Each of the 23 T cell receptor beta chains below was sequenced from the same sample in a study of CD8 T cells in ankylosing spondylitis. Study-wide results and limits: Characteristic of ankylosing spondylitis blood, it appeared, was a TCR beta motif comprising roughly 8 highly homologous variants.

No antigens are known for them. One entry per CDR3 protein, called by TCRdb with MiXCR from the 5' RACE reads. The table includes approximately 500,000 distinct CDR3 sequences, roughly 13% detected once. The material sequenced was blood, either unsorted or a sorted T cell fraction (not recorded which). The source of these receptors is a male donor with ankylosing spondylitis.

The V and J genes are TRBV5-1 and TRBJ1-5; D not resolved. The CDR3 is 14 residues long. V shed 0 bases and J shed 5 bases, with 9 bases lying between them. CDR1 is SGHRS, CDR2 YFSETQ, per germline. The CDR3: CASSLATGDQPQHF. Written as DNA, the CDR3 is TGCGCCAGCAGCTTGGCAACTGGGGATCAGCCCCAGCATTTT.

The rearrangement uses TRBV7-9 and TRBJ1-2, with 10 bases fitting TRBD1. Germline loops: CDR1 SEHNR, CDR2 FQNEAQ (reference sequence). Trimming removed 4 bases from V and 2 bases from J; junction bases left unmatched: 10. The CDR3 sequence is 17 residues long. In nucleotides, the CDR3 is TGTGCCAGCAGCTCCCTCAAGCCGGGACAGGGGAACTATGGCTACACCTTC. Protein product: CASSSLKPGQGNYGYTF.

The chain uses TRBV20-1 and TRBJ2-5; 8 bases map to TRBD2. CDR3 length: 15 amino acids. CDR1 and CDR2 (germline): DFQATT, SNEGSKA (reference sequence). V was pared by 2 bases and J by 1 base, with 6 bases of the junction left unmatched. CDR3 coding DNA: TGCAGTGCTAGACCCCGGGAGGGCCTCCAAGAGACCCAGTACTTC. Protein: CSARPREGLQETQYF.

This CDR3 reads CSARGQGGDTEAFF. Written as DNA, the CDR3 is TGCAGTGCTAGAGGACAGGGAGGGGACACTGAAGCTTTCTTT. The V and J genes are TRBV20-1 and TRBJ1-1; 7 bases match TRBD1. With V trimmed by 1 base and J by 3 bases, 5 bases remained unmatched. The CDR3 sequence is 14 residues long. Germline CDR1 DFQATT, CDR2 SNEGSKA (reference sequence).

This clonotype was found once. The J gene is TRBJ1-2, the V gene TRBV27; 8 nucleotides agree with TRBD1. This CDR3 has 16 amino acids. Germline CDR1 reads MNHEY; CDR2 reads SMNVEV (reference sequence). V was pared by 1 base and J by 7 bases, with 11 bases of the junction left unmatched. The CDR3 is CASSLFGTGPPGGYTF. The CDR3 DNA is TGTGCCAGCAGTTTATTCGGGACAGGCCCTCCGGGTGGCTACACCTTC.

This chain links TRBV27 with TRBJ1-5; TRBD1 might be the D (5 bases). The V end lost 6 bases, the J end lost 1 base, and 10 bases lay between the germline ends. This CDR3 has 14 amino acids. Germline lookup yields CDR1 MNHEY and CDR2 SMNVEV (reference sequence). The CDR3 DNA is TGTGCCAGCAGCATCGGGACGAGCAATCAGCCCCAGCATTTT. Translating it yields CASSIGTSNQPQHF.

This clonotype was found a few times. The rearrangement joins TRBV19 to TRBJ2-7; TRBD2 might be the D (5 bases). Per germline, CDR1 LNHDA and CDR2 SQIVND (reference sequence). There are 13 residues in the CDR3. V was trimmed by 7 bases and J by 3 bases, leaving 13 bases between them. The CDR3 bases are TGTGCCAGTACCGCCCCAACTAGCTACGAGCAGTACGTC. It is translated as CASTAPTSYEQYV.

This clonotype was seen many times. CDR3 DNA: TGTGCCAGCAGGGCCTCTGGAAACACCATATATTTT. The encoded protein is CASRASGNTIYF. The chain employs TRBV12-3 or TRBV12-4 and TRBJ1-3, with unresolved D. Trimming pared 6 bases from V and 0 bases from J, leaving 3 bases between. The CDR3 totals 12 residues.

This clonotype was detected only a few times. The CDR3 loop is CSAYPRGLHTDTQYF. As DNA, the CDR3 is TGCAGTGCTTACCCCCGGGGACTTCACACAGATACGCAGTATTTT. V is TRBV20-1 and J is TRBJ2-3; D might be TRBD2 (6 bases). Germline V lookup: CDR1 DFQATT, CDR2 SNEGSKA (reference sequence). CDR3 length equals 15 residues. The V end was cut by 5 bases, the J end by 2 bases, with 17 bases between.

This clonotype was recorded many times. As DNA, the CDR3 is TGTGCCAGCAGCTTAGGGGGATTTAGCAATCAGCCCCAGCATTTT. This gives the protein CASSLGGFSNQPQHF. This chain links TRBV7-6 with TRBJ1-5; no clear D. This CDR3 is built from 15 residues. V was trimmed by 1 base and J by 0 bases, leaving 7 bases between them. Germline lookup yields CDR1 SGHVS and CDR2 FNYEAQ.

This clonotype has only a few counts. V is TRBV2 and J is TRBJ1-1; D is unclear. This CDR3 has 13 residues. Germline CDR1 SNHLY, CDR2 FYNNEI. V lost 7 bases, J lost 3 bases, and 12 bases lay in between. CDR3 sequence (DNA): TGTGCCAGCATGTTAGAGCGAGACACTGAAGCTTTCTTT. Its translation is CASMLERDTEAFF. Full variable domain (missing parts from reference TRBV2 and TRBJ1-1): EPEVTQTPSHQVTQMGQEVILRCVPISNHLYFYWYRQILGQKVEFLVSFYNNEISEKSEIFDDQFSVERPDGSNFTLKIRSTKLEDSAMYFCASMLERDTEAFFGQGTRLTVV.

The chain combines TRBV19 with TRBJ2-5; D is unclear. This CDR3 is built from 13 residues. V was trimmed by 3 bases and J by 5 bases, leaving 10 bases between them. CDR1 is LNHDA and CDR2 is SQIVND in the germline V gene (reference sequence). CDR3 residues: CASSMTVVETQYF. CDR3 sequence (DNA): TGTGCCAGTAGTATGACTGTCGTGGAGACCCAGTACTTC.

The gene calls are TRBV7-7 and TRBJ2-5; D is ambiguous. Looked up from germline, CDR1 is SSHAT and CDR2 is FNYEAQ (reference sequence). The V end lost 1 base, the J end lost 1 base, and 10 bases lay between the germline ends. CDR3 length: 15 residues. CDR3 sequence reads: CASSLEGTAQETQYF. CDR3 sequence (DNA): TGTGCCAGCAGCTTAGAGGGAACCGCCCAAGAGACCCAGTACTTC. The full variable domain, its missing parts supplied by reference TRBV7-7 and TRBJ2-5, is GAGVSQSPRYKVTKRGQDVTLRCDPISSHATLYWYQQALGQGPEFLTYFNYEAQPDKSGLPSDRFSAERPEGSISTLTIQRTEQRDSAMYRCASSLEGTAQETQYFGPGTRLLVL.

The chain links TRBV20-1 to TRBJ2-7; D possibly uses TRBD1 or TRBD2 (5 bases each). Trimming removed 3 bases from V and 6 bases from J, with 21 bases in between. The germline gives CDR1 DFQATT, CDR2 SNEGSKA (reference sequence). The CDR3 sequence is 15 residues long. The CDR3 sequence: CSARELGQSEGEQYF. In DNA form, the CDR3 reads TGCAGTGCTAGGGAGTTAGGACAATCCGAGGGCGAGCAGTACTTC.

The chain uses TRBV24-1 and TRBJ2-1; D call uncertain. The CDR3 length is 13 residues. V lost 1 base and J 10 bases, leaving 10 bases between the germline ends. The germline CDR1 and CDR2 sequences are KGHDR and SFDVKD. CDR3 nucleotide sequence: TGTGCCACCAGTGATTTAGCCCCGCAAGAGCAGTTCTTC. As protein: CATSDLAPQEQFF.

This clonotype was picked up many times. The CDR3 DNA reads as TGTGCCATCAGTGAGTCCGCAGGGTTCGATCAGCCCCAGCATTTT. Its protein product is CAISESAGFDQPQHF. The gene calls are TRBV10-3 and TRBJ1-5, with TRBD1 as a possible D gene (5 bases). CDR1 ENHRY and CDR2 SYGVKD come from the germline V gene. The CDR3 covers 15 residues. Trimming removed 0 bases from V and 5 bases from J, with 11 bases in between.

This clonotype has a handful of counts. This rearrangement joins TRBV20-1 to TRBJ1-4, with TRBD1 as a possible D gene (5 bases). Per the germline V gene, CDR1 is DFQATT and CDR2 is SNEGSKA (reference sequence). This CDR3 has 13 amino acids. V gave up 6 bases and J gave up 0 bases, with 8 bases separating them. CDR3 coding DNA: TGCAGTGCCGACAGCGCAACTAATGAAAAACTGTTTTTT. Translation gives CSADSATNEKLFF.

V is TRBV2 and J is TRBJ2-1; D gene uncertain. Germline lookup yields CDR1 SNHLY and CDR2 FYNNEI. The V end was cut by 8 bases, the J end by 5 bases, with 7 bases between. The CDR3 contains 11 residues. The CDR3 region has the DNA TGTGCCAGCCGGCCCGACAATGAGCAGTTCTTC. Translating it yields CASRPDNEQFF.

The rearrangement joins TRBV5-1 to TRBJ1-1, with TRBD1 matching 10 bases. Germline assignment: CDR1 SGHRS and CDR2 YFSETQ. Losses at the gene ends were 4 bases for V and 4 bases for J; bases not matched to a gene: 10. The CDR3 extends over 16 amino acids. The CDR3 DNA reads TGCGCCAGCAGCGACAGACAGGGGGCGCGGGGCACTGAAGCTTTCTTT. Protein sequence: CASSDRQGARGTEAFF.

The chain combines TRBV19 with TRBJ2-1, with 13 bases aligning to TRBD2. Trimming took 3 bases from V and 10 from J; bases not matched to a gene: 12. The CDR3 consists of 17 residues. Germline V gene data show CDR1 as LNHDA and CDR2 as SQIVND (reference sequence). The CDR3 is CASSITPTSGRAGEQFF. The CDR3 nucleotides read TGTGCCAGTAGTATCACCCCCACTAGCGGGAGGGCCGGAGAGCAGTTCTTC.

The chain combines TRBV11-2 with TRBJ2-2; no clear D gene. The CDR3 spans 12 residues. Germline CDR1 is SGHAT and CDR2 is FQNNGV. The germline V and J ends were trimmed by 1 base and 10 bases, with 7 bases remaining between them. CDR3 DNA sequence: TGTGCCAGCAGCTTAGTGCGAGAGGAGCTGTTTTTT. Translation gives CASSLVREELFF.

The J gene is TRBJ1-1, the V gene TRBV18; perhaps TRBD1 as D (5 bases). With 2 bases removed from V and 7 bases from J, the gap between germline ends came to 11 bases. CDR1 KGHSH and CDR2 LQKENI come from the germline V gene. This CDR3 has 13 amino acids. CDR3 coding DNA: TGTGCCAGCTCACCAACACAGGATTTTGAAGCTTTCTTT. Protein: CASSPTQDFEAFF.

This clonotype was observed many times. V is TRBV15 and J is TRBJ2-1; 8 bases fit TRBD2. In germline, CDR1 is LNHNV, CDR2 YYDKDF (reference sequence). J was trimmed by 6 bases and V by 3 bases; bases with no gene match: 10. The CDR3 runs to 16 residues. The CDR3: CATSSPRTSFFNEQFF. CDR3 in DNA: TGTGCCACCAGCAGCCCCAGGACTAGCTTCTTCAATGAGCAGTTCTTC.